Given below is one TCR beta chain in context. Data came from immunoSEQ multiplex PCR; TCRdb stores just in-frame clones and leaves some out. The table includes some 30,000 clones, around 74% detected once. This entry belongs to a study of radiotherapy plus CTLA-4 blockade in lung cancer. Chemo-refractory metastatic non-small-cell lung cancer patients underwent focal radiation alongside CTLA-4 blockade with ipilimumab. The source of this sequence is a human donor with non-small cell lung cancer that progressed on radiotherapy plus ipilimumab. The material was peripheral blood, obtained from a patient treated with radiotherapy plus ipilimumab.

The CDR3 spells CASNPRGGRRNAFF. CDR3 sequence (DNA): TGTGCCAGCAACCCGCGGGGGGGCAGGCGAAACGCTTTCTTT. The chain joins TRBV5-6 to TRBJ1-1, with D possibly matching TRBD1 (6 bases). This CDR3 comprises 14 residues. Germline values: CDR1 SGHDT, CDR2 YYEEEE. The V gene lost 6 bases and the J gene lost 11 bases, with 23 bases spanning the gap.